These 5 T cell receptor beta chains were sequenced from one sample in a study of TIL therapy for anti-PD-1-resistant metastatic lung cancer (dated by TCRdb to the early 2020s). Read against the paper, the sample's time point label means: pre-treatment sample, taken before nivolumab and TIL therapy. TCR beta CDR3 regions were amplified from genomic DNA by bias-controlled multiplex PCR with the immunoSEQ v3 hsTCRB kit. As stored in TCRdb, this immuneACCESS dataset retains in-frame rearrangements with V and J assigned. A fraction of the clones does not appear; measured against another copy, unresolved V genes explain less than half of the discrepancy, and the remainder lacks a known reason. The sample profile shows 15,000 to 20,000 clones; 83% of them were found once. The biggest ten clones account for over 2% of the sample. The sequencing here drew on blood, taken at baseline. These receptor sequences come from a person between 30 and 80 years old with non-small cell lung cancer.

The CDR3: CASHRQGAMSGELFF. DNA of the CDR3: TGTGCCAGCCACAGACAGGGGGCCATGAGCGGGGAGCTGTTTTTT. The rearrangement links TRBV6-5 to TRBJ2-2; 10 bases map to TRBD1. The germline CDR1 and CDR2 sequences are MNHEY and SVGAGI. The V gene end was trimmed by 8 bases and the J gene end by 7 bases; junction bases not matched to a gene: 10. The CDR3 length is 15 residues.

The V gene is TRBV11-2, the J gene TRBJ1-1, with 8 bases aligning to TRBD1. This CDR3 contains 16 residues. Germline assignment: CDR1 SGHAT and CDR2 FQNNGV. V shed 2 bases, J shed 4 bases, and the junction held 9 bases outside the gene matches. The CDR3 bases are TGTGCCAGCAGCTTATATGGCAGGGGGCGCGTCACTGAAGCTTTCTTT. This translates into CASSLYGRGRVTEAFF.

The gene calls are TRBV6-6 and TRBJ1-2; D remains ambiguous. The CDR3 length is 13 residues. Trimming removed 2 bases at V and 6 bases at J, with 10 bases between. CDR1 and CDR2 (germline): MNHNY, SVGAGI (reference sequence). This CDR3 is CASSYGVQHGYTF. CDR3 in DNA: TGTGCCAGCAGTTACGGTGTCCAGCATGGCTACACCTTC.

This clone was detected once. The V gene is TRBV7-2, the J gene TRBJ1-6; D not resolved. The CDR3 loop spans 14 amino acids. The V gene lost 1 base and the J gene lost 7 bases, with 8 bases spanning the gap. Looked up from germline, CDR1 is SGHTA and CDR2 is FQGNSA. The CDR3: CASSLERGNSPLHF. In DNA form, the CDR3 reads TGTGCCAGCAGCTTAGAACGGGGAAATTCACCCCTCCACTTT.

The CDR3 bases are TGTGCCAGCAGCCCGGGACGCTACAATGAGCAGTTCTTC. Translation: CASSPGRYNEQFF. This chain joins TRBV9 and TRBJ2-1; TRBD1 or TRBD2 may be the D gene (5 bases each). Per the germline V gene, CDR1 is SGDLS and CDR2 is YYNGEE. The CDR3 covers 13 residues. V lost 4 bases to trimming and J lost 3 bases, with 8 bases between them.